This TCR beta chain was obtained from a study of beta chain features in type 1 diabetes (dated by TCRdb to 2016 to 2018). Context from the whole study: Patients and healthy donors did not differ in mean age, gender distribution, total cell number or subset yield. Regulatory and stem cell-like memory subsets were obtained from only 8 patients and about 8 healthy donors, while naive and central memory subsets were obtained from all 28 donors. A total of 90 million to 120 million sorted cells were examined across all samples, and a strong correlation was observed between cell number per subset and RNA yield. The study compared TCRB repertoires of sorted circulating CD4+ T cell subsets between recently diagnosed type 1 diabetes patients and matched healthy donors.

Study-wide findings and limitations: PCR might favor shorter templates, but patient and control samples were amplified and corrected together, so any skew would affect both groups equally. Naive, central memory and regulatory TCRB repertoires appeared more similar among patients than among healthy donors. In all four CD4+ subsets, TCRB CDR3 length was moderately but significantly shorter in type 1 diabetes patients. At VDJ recombination sites, type 1 diabetes patients had fewer insertions and more deleted nucleotides, which implies abnormalities in thymic rearrangement. Because the HLA sub-analyses included only small numbers of individuals, any influence of HLA type on TCRB rearrangement was left unresolved. Because cDNA was sequenced instead of genomic DNA, highly expressing activated cells could be over-represented, though the groups showed no difference in activation or CD3 levels.

This clone was seen a handful of times. What this receptor recognizes is not known. No much larger clone is present one base from it, and per-base qualities are unavailable. All of the isolated RNA was reverse transcribed with the High Capacity cDNA Reverse Transcription Kit, so expressed TCRB transcripts were sequenced. Deep immunoSEQ sequencing was performed on naive, central memory and regulatory T cell samples, with an average of approximately 4 million total reads per sample. Sorted cells were lysed in RLT buffer, and RNA was extracted using DNase-treated RNeasy Micro or Mini kits according to cell number. Each cell subset was processed separately to prevent cross-contamination, with patient and healthy donor samples processed together. The immunoSEQ multiplex PCR was used to amplify TCRB sequences from cDNA, yielding 87-bp fragments that span the CDR3 region. Sequencing of the amplicons was performed on the Illumina HiSeq platform. The published analysis was carried out like this. Synthetic template baselines were used to correct PCR bias computationally, reads within Hamming distance 2 were collapsed together, and singletons that could not be merged were discarded. Reads were aligned against IMGT to assign V, D and J genes, CDR3 length and insertions or deletions at six rearrangement sites. Within each subset, clonotype counts were normalized to sorted cell number, after which true diversity and Gini coefficients were computed with the tcR R package. The overlap coefficient, calculated on TCRB nucleotide sequences, was used to quantify repertoire sharing. Drawn from immuneACCESS, this table holds only the in-frame rearrangements with V and J called that TCRdb kept. Clones are partly lost; checked studies trace under half to an unresolved V gene and leave the rest unexplained. V, J and clone size derive from that table, while D and trimming were established from the DNA sequence. Counted in this sample were more than 95,000 clones; approximately 30% of them appeared once. Under 0.55% of the sample lies in the top ten.

A single peripheral blood draw of around 120 mL on average was collected from each donor into heparinised tubes. A BD FACSAria II and a panel including CD45RO, CCR7, CD25, CD127, CD95 and CD27 were used to sort naive, central memory, regulatory and stem cell-like memory CD4+ T cells. A purity above 95% was achieved for all sorted populations. PBMCs were isolated right away by Lymphoprep density gradient centrifugation and were stained directly, without culture. To minimize batch effects, samples were stained and sorted in pairs, one healthy donor with one patient per experiment. From its cysteine to its phenylalanine, the CDR3 spans 16 amino acids. The kept DNA is CDR3 alone, 48 bases in frame from the first base. V drops 0 bases and J drops 7 bases, leaving 19 bases in between. For CDR1 and CDR2, the germline V gene lists SGDLS and YYNGEE.

The chain is made from TRBV9 and TRBJ1-1; 6 matching bases give a weak D call of TRBD1. The receptor's source is a woman aged 18 to 35 with type 1 diabetes. Sequencing was done on a sample of central memory CD4+ T cells from blood. The CDR3 reads CASSVGLDSWWDEAFF. The base sequence is TGTGCCAGCAGCGTAGGACTGGACAGTTGGTGGGATGAAGCTTTCTTT.